Below, 13 T cell receptor beta chains from the same sample are listed, as sequenced in a study of T cell responses to AZD1222 COVID-19 vaccine. Produced via immunoSEQ multiplex PCR; TCRdb's table is partial and in-frame only. The sample has around 50,000 clones, approximately 86% seen once; the top ten hold approximately 15%. The sequenced sample was peripheral blood, obtained on day 0 of AZD1222 vaccination. The receptors were sampled from an adult in good health.

The chain uses TRBV5-1 and TRBJ2-3; 13 nucleotides match TRBD2. The CDR3 covers 15 residues. Germline-derived CDR1 and CDR2 are SGHRS and YFSETQ. Trimming cost V 6 bases and J 2 bases; bases outside gene matches: 3. CDR3 sequence (DNA): TGCGCCAGCAAGGGACTAGCGGGACCCACAGATACGCAGTATTTT. This gives the protein CASKGLAGPTDTQYF.

This clone was seen more than once but under ten times. V gene TRBV3-1 (or the pseudogene TRBV3-2) combines with J gene TRBJ2-1; TRBD1 is a possible D gene (6 bases). In germline, CDR1 is LGHDT, CDR2 YNNKEL (reference sequence). Trimming left V 3 bases short and J 6 bases short, with 9 bases between. The CDR3 runs 13 residues. The CDR3 is CASSQGQLNEQFF. CDR3 sequence (DNA): TGTGCCAGCAGCCAGGGACAACTCAATGAGCAGTTCTTC.

The chain links TRBV19 to TRBJ1-2; D unclear. The germline gives CDR1 LNHDA, CDR2 SQIVND (reference sequence). Trimming took 5 bases from V and 7 from J, leaving 11 bases between them. The CDR3 sequence is 12 residues long. For the CDR3, the DNA is TGTGCCAGTAGTGAGGTAGTCGGTGGCTACACCTTC. Translating it yields CASSEVVGGYTF.

This chain uses TRBV7-3 with TRBJ2-1; 9 nucleotides agree with TRBD2. J lost 7 bases, V lost 0 bases, and 10 bases had no gene match. There are 17 residues in the CDR3. Germline CDR1 reads SGHTA; CDR2 reads FQGTGA. CDR3 DNA sequence: TGTGCCAGCAGCTTAACTGGTGGCGGGAGGGGTTGGAATGAGCAGTTCTTC. It specifies CASSLTGGGRGWNEQFF.

The rearrangement uses TRBV29-1 and TRBJ2-1, with D unresolved. Looked up from germline, CDR1 is SQVTM and CDR2 is ANQGSEA. Between the trimmed V and J ends, which lost 4 bases and 7 bases, there was a span of 5 bases. CDR3 length equals 10 residues. Here the CDR3 DNA reads TGCAGCGTTGGAACGAATGAGCAGTTCTTC. It codes for CSVGTNEQFF.

The J gene is TRBJ2-1, the V gene TRBV19, with D possibly being TRBD2 (6 bases). V lost 5 bases to trimming and J lost 13 bases, with 24 bases between them. The germline V gene has CDR1 LNHDA and CDR2 SQIVND (reference sequence). The CDR3 consists of 15 residues. Written as DNA, the CDR3 is TGTGCCAGTAGTGTCACCCGGGACTCCCACAATGGTCAGTTCTTC. It codes for CASSVTRDSHNGQFF.

This CDR3 reads CAIRGGGSGSNEQFF. The CDR3 bases are TGTGCCATCAGGGGCGGCGGGAGTGGTTCAAATGAGCAGTTCTTC. The chain is built from TRBV10-3 and TRBJ2-1; TRBD2 matches 7 bases. Germline CDR1 ENHRY, CDR2 SYGVKD. Trimming took 6 bases from V and 7 from J; bases not matched to a gene: 12. CDR3 length: 15 amino acids.

The chain couples TRBV2 to TRBJ1-2; no definite D call. The length of the CDR3 is 13 residues. CDR1 is SNHLY, CDR2 FYNNEI, per germline. V lost 2 bases, J lost 4 bases, and 8 bases lay in between. CDR3 in DNA: TGTGCCAGCAGTGAAAGGCTCGTCTATGGCTACACCTTC. Translating gives CASSERLVYGYTF.

The chain couples TRBV9 to TRBJ1-2; D uncertain. This CDR3 spans 13 amino acids. The V gene lost 0 bases and the J gene lost 6 bases, with 9 bases spanning the gap. CDR1 SGDLS and CDR2 YYNGEE come from the germline V gene. CDR3 sequence reads: CASSVDSGDGYTF. In DNA form, the CDR3 reads TGTGCCAGCAGCGTAGACTCTGGGGATGGCTACACCTTC.

CDR3 residues: CASSSGGSNQPQHF. CDR3 DNA: TGTGCCAGCAGCTCAGGGGGGAGCAATCAGCCCCAGCATTTT. The chain links TRBV7-9 to TRBJ1-5, with 7 nucleotides matching TRBD1. The V gene's germline CDR1 is SEHNR and CDR2 FQNEAQ (reference sequence). J was trimmed by 1 base and V by 4 bases; bases with no gene match: 1. The CDR3 totals 14 residues.

This clone was detected only a few times. This sequence joins TRBV27 and TRBJ1-3, with D possibly being TRBD1 (5 bases). CDR3 length: 14 amino acids. Per germline, CDR1 MNHEY and CDR2 SMNVEV (reference sequence). The ends were cut back, 4 bases at V and 8 bases at J, with 15 bases in the middle. The CDR3 coding sequence is TGTGCCAGCAGTTCGGCCCGGGACGGGGACACCATATATTTT. Its protein product is CASSSARDGDTIYF.

The rearrangement uses TRBV6-1 and TRBJ1-4, with D hard to call. CDR1 MNHNS and CDR2 SASEGT come from the germline V gene. Trimming pared 1 base from V and 7 bases from J, leaving 13 bases between. The CDR3 is 15 residues long. CDR3 sequence (DNA): TGTGCCAGCAGTGAAGATGAACGAGGGAGTGAAAAACTGTTTTTT. It encodes CASSEDERGSEKLFF.

As for this clone: Other DNA sequences in the same sample also yield this CDR3. The chain is built from TRBV5-1 and TRBJ1-1, with TRBD1 as a possible D gene (5 bases). There are 12 residues in the CDR3. From germline, CDR1 is SGHRS and CDR2 YFSETQ. Deletions cut 2 bases from V and 3 bases from J, with 5 bases between. The CDR3 DNA reads TGCGCCAGCAGCTTAGGGGACACTGAAGCTTTCTTT. As protein: CASSLGDTEAFF. The full variable domain, in which reference TRBV5-1 and TRBJ1-1 provide the parts outside the CDR3, is KAGVTQTPRYLIKTRGQQVTLSCSPISGHRSVSWYQQTPGQGLQFLFEYFSETQRNKGNFPGRFSGRQFSNSRSEMNVSTLELGDSALYLCASSLGDTEAFFGQGTRLTVV.